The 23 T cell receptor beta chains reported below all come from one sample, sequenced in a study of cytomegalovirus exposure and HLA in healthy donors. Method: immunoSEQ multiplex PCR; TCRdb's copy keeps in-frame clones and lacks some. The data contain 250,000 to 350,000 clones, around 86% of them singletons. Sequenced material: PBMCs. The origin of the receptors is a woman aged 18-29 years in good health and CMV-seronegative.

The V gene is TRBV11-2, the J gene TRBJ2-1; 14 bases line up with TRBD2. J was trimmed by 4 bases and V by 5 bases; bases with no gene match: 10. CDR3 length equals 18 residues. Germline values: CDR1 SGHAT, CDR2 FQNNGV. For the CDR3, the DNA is TGTGCCAGCAGCCCTCCGGGACTAGCGGGAGCGACGTACAATGAGCAGTTCTTC. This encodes CASSPPGLAGATYNEQFF.

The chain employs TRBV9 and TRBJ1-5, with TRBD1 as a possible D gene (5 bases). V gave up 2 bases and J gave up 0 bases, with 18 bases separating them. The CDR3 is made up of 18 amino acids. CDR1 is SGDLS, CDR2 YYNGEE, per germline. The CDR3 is CASSVGWGRGSSNQPQHF. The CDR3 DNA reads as TGTGCCAGCAGCGTCGGATGGGGAAGGGGTTCTAGCAATCAGCCCCAGCATTTT. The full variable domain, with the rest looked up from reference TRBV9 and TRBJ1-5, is DSGVTQTPKHLITATGQRVTLRCSPRSGDLSVYWYQQSLDQGLQFLIQYYNGEERAKGNILERFSAQQFPDLHSELNLSSLELGDSALYFCASSVGWGRGSSNQPQHFGDGTRLSIL.

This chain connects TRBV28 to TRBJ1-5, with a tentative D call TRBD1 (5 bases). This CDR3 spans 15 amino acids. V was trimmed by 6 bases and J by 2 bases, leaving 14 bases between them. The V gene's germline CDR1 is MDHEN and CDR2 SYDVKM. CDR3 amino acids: CASSPTGLGNQPQHF. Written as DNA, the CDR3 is TGTGCCAGCAGCCCCACAGGTCTTGGCAATCAGCCCCAGCATTTT.

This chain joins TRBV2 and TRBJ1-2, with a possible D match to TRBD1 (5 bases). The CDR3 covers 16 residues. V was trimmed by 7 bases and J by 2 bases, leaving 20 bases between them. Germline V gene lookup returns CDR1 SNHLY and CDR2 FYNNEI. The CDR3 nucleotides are TGTGCCAGCACCGCGTTGGGGGGGGTGCCGAACTATGGCTACACCTTC. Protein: CASTALGGVPNYGYTF.

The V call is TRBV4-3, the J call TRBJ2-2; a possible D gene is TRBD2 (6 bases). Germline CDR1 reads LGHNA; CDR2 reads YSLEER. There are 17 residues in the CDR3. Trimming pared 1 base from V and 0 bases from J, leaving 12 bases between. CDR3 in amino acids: CASSQVPWEANTGELFF. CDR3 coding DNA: TGCGCCAGCAGCCAAGTACCCTGGGAGGCGAACACCGGGGAGCTGTTTTTT.

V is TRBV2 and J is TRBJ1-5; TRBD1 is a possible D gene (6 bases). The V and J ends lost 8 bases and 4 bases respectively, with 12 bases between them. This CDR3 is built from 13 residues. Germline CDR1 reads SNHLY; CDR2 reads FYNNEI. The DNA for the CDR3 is TGTGCCAGCGGGGAGGGGGGAAATCAGCCCCAGCATTTT. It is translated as CASGEGGNQPQHF.

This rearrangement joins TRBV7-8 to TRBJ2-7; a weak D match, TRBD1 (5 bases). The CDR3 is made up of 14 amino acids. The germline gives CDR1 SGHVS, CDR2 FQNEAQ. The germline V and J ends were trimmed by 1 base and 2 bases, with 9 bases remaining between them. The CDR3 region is CASSLGTFAYEQYF. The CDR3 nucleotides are TGTGCCAGCAGCTTAGGGACATTCGCCTACGAGCAGTACTTC.

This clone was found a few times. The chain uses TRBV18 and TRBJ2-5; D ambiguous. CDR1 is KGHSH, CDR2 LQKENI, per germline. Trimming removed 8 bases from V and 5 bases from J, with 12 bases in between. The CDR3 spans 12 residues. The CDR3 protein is CASAEAEETQYF. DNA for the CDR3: TGTGCCAGCGCCGAAGCCGAGGAGACCCAGTACTTC.

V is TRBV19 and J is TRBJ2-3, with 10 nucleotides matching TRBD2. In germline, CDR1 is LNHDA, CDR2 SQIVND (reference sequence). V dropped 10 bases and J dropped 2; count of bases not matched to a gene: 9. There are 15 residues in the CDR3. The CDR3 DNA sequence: TGTGCCACAAGAAGGCTAGCGGGGGTCACAGATACGCAGTATTTT. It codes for CATRRLAGVTDTQYF.

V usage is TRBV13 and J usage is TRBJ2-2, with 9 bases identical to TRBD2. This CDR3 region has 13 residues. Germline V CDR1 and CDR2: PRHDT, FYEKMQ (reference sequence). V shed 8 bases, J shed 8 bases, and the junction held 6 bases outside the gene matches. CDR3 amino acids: CASCSGSRGELFF. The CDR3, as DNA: TGTGCCAGCTGTAGCGGGAGTCGGGGGGAGCTGTTTTTT. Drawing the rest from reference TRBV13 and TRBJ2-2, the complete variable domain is AAGVIQSPRHLIKEKRETATLKCYPIPRHDTVYWYQQGPGQDPQFLISFYEKMQSDKGSIPDRFSAQQFSDYHSELNMSSLELGDSALYFCASCSGSRGELFFGEGSRLTVL.

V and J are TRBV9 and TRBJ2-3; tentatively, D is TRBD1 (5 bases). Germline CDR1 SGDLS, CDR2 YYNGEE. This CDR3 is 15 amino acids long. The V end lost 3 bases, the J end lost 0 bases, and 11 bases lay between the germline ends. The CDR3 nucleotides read TGTGCCAGCAGCGCGTCAGGGATTAGCACAGATACGCAGTATTTT. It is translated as CASSASGISTDTQYF.

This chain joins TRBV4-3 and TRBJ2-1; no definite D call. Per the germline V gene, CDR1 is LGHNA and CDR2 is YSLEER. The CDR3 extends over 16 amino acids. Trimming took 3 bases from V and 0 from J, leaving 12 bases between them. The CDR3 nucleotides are TGCGCCAGCAGCCACGACTTGTCGAGCTCCTACAATGAGCAGTTCTTC. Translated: CASSHDLSSSYNEQFF.

Here the CDR3 DNA reads TGTGCCAGCAGTGTGGGGAGTTGGCAGGACCCGTCCTACAATGAGCAGTTCTTC. It translates to CASSVGSWQDPSYNEQFF. This chain links TRBV6-1 with TRBJ2-1; D may be TRBD2 (5 bases). V was cut by 4 bases and J by 1 base, with 20 bases left in between. CDR3 size: 18 residues. CDR1 and CDR2 from the germline V gene are MNHNS and SASEGT.

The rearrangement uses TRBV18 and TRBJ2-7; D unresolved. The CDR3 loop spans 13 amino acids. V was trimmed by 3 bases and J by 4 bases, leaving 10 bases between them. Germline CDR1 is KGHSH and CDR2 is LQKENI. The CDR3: CASSPSELYEQYF. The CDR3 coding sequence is TGTGCCAGCTCACCTTCGGAGTTGTACGAGCAGTACTTC.

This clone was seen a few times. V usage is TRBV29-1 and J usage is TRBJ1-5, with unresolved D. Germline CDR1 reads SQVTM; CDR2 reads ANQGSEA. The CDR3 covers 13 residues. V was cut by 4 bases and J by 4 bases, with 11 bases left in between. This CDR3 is CSVALTENQPQHF. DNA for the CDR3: TGCAGCGTTGCTCTAACAGAAAATCAGCCCCAGCATTTT.

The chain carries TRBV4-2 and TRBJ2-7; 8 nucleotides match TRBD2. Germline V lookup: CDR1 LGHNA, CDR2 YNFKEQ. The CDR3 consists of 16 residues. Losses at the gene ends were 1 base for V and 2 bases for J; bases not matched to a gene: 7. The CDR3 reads CASSQVSGTAAYEQYF. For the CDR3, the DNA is TGTGCCAGCAGCCAAGTTAGCGGGACGGCGGCCTACGAGCAGTACTTC.

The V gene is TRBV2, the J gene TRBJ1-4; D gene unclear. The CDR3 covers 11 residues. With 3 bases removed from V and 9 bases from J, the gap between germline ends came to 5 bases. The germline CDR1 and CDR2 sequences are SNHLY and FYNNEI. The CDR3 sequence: CASSDRKKLFF. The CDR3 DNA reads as TGTGCCAGCAGTGATCGTAAAAAACTGTTTTTT. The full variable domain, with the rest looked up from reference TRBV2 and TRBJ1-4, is EPEVTQTPSHQVTQMGQEVILRCVPISNHLYFYWYRQILGQKVEFLVSFYNNEISEKSEIFDDQFSVERPDGSNFTLKIRSTKLEDSAMYFCASSDRKKLFFGSGTQLSVL.

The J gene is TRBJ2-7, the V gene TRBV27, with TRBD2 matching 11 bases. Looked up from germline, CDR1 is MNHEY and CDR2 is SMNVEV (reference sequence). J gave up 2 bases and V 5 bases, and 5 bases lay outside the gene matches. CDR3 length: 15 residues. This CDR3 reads CASSLAGGPPYEQYF. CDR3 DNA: TGTGCCAGCAGTCTAGCGGGAGGCCCCCCCTACGAGCAGTACTTC.

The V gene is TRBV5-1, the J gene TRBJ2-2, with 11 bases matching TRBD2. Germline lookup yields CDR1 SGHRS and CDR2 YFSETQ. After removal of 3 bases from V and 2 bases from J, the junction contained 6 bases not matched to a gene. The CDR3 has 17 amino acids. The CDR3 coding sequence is TGCGCCAGCAGCTCAACTAGCGGGAGTCTAAACACCGGGGAGCTGTTTTTT. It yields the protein CASSSTSGSLNTGELFF.

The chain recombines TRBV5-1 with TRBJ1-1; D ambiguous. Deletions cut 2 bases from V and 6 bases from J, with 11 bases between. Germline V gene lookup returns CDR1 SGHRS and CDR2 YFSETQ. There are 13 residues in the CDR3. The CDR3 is CASSFDPRAEAFF. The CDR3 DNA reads TGCGCCAGCAGCTTCGACCCGAGGGCTGAAGCTTTCTTT.

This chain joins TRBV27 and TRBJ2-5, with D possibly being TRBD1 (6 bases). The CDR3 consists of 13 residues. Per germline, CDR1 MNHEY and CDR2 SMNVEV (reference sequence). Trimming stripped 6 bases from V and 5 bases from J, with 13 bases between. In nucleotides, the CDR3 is TGTGCCAGCAGGACCACAGGGACGGAGACCCAGTACTTC. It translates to CASRTTGTETQYF.

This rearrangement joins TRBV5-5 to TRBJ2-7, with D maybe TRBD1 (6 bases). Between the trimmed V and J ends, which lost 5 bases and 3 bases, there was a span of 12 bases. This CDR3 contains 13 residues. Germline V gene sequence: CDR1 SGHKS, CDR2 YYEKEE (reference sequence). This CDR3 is CASRPDRVYEQYF. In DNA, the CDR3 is TGTGCCAGCAGACCGGACAGAGTCTACGAGCAGTACTTC.

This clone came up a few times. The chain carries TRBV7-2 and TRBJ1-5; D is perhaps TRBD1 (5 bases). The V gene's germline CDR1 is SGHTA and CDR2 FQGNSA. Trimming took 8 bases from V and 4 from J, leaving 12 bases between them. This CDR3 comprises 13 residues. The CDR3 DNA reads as TGTGCCAGCGCGGGGAGGGGAAATCAGCCCCAGCATTTT. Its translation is CASAGRGNQPQHF. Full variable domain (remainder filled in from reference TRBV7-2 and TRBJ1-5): GAGVSQSPSNKVTEKGKDVELRCDPISGHTALYWYRQSLGQGLEFLIYFQGNSAPDKSGLPSDRFSAERTGGSVSTLTIQRTQQEDSAVYLCASAGRGNQPQHFGDGTRLSIL.